Following are 2 T cell receptor beta chains from one sample sequenced in a study of cytomegalovirus exposure and HLA in healthy donors. The PCR contained 60 Vbeta and 13 Jbeta primers. Repertoires were generated with immunoSEQ multiplex PCR, while TCRdb's copy carries only in-frame clones and drops some. The sample includes about 160,000 clones, 65% to 80% of them seen just once. The specimen was PBMCs. These receptors were obtained from a man between 18 and 35 years old in good health and CMV-seropositive.

The chain links TRBV2 to TRBJ1-1; no clear D. The germline CDR1 and CDR2 sequences are SNHLY and FYNNEI. The V gene lost 4 bases and the J gene lost 3 bases, with 12 bases spanning the gap. The CDR3 is 14 amino acids. The CDR3 region is CASSVSLKDTEAFF. Written as DNA, the CDR3 is TGTGCCAGCAGTGTTAGCCTCAAGGACACTGAAGCTTTCTTT.

This CDR3 is CASSLTPTGGTEAFF. Here the CDR3 DNA reads TGTGCCAGCAGCTTAACCCCGACAGGGGGCACTGAAGCTTTCTTT. The chain joins TRBV7-2 to TRBJ1-1, with 9 bases aligning to TRBD1. The V gene's germline CDR1 is SGHTA and CDR2 FQGNSA. The V gene end was trimmed by 2 bases and the J gene end by 4 bases; junction bases not matched to a gene: 5. The CDR3 length is 15 residues.